The 4 T cell receptor beta chains below all came from one sample that was sequenced in a study of cytomegalovirus exposure and HLA in healthy donors. This PCR relied on a set of 60 Vbeta primers and 13 Jbeta primers. Libraries were prepared by immunoSEQ multiplex PCR; TCRdb keeps only in-frame clonotypes and omits some of them. The table records around 92,000 clones, around 81% of them present only once. Sequencing input: PBMCs. The receptor set was obtained from a man younger than 30 in good health and CMV-seronegative.

This clone was picked up a small number of times. CDR3 sequence reads: CASSQGGGETNEKLFF. The CDR3 nucleotides read TGTGCCAGCAGCCAAGGGGGCGGGGAAACTAATGAAAAACTGTTTTTT. The V call is TRBV4-2, the J call TRBJ1-4, with D possibly TRBD1 on 5 matching bases. Per germline, CDR1 LGHNA and CDR2 YNFKEQ. The V and J ends lost 1 base and 1 base respectively, with 10 bases between them. The CDR3 loop spans 16 amino acids.

The rearrangement joins TRBV2 to TRBJ1-1; D might be TRBD1 (6 bases). The V gene's germline CDR1 is SNHLY and CDR2 FYNNEI. Trimming stripped 6 bases from V and 1 base from J, with 12 bases between. This CDR3 is built from 14 residues. The CDR3 here is CASSPETGNTEAFF. The DNA of the CDR3 is TGTGCCAGCAGCCCTGAGACAGGGAACACTGAAGCTTTCTTT.

This chain links TRBV6-5 with TRBJ2-2, with D maybe TRBD1 (6 bases). The CDR3 contains 15 residues. Trimming pared 4 bases from V and 4 bases from J, leaving 13 bases between. Germline V gene lookup returns CDR1 MNHEY and CDR2 SVGAGI. The chain's CDR3 is CASSSRDTFTGELFF. CDR3 DNA: TGTGCCAGCAGTTCACGGGACACCTTCACCGGGGAGCTGTTTTTT.

The V and J genes are TRBV19 and TRBJ2-1; 12 nucleotides align to TRBD2. The CDR3 runs to 15 residues. CDR1 and CDR2 from the germline V gene are LNHDA and SQIVND (reference sequence). Unmatched junction bases numbered 3, after V lost 2 bases and J lost 7 bases. CDR3 in amino acids: CASSIPSGGGNEQFF. CDR3 nucleotide sequence: TGTGCCAGTAGTATACCTAGCGGGGGGGGAAATGAGCAGTTCTTC.